These 30 T cell receptor beta chains were all obtained from the same sample, sequenced in a study of spatial heterogeneity in lung cancer. Each CDR3 protein is one row after TCRdb ran MiXCR on the 5' RACE reads. The sample carries 25,000 or so distinct CDR3 sequences, about 3.3% recorded once. The time point is: sample taken at primary tumor resection. Extraction of whole RNA from tumor, nontumor lung or frozen PBMC preceded unsorted sequencing. Specimen: PBMCs, collected at surgery. The source is a female donor with early-stage non-small cell lung cancer.

By frequency in the sample, this clonotype is medium-sized. V and J are TRBV5-1 and TRBJ1-2; TRBD1 is a possible D gene (6 bases). Per germline, CDR1 SGHRS and CDR2 YFSETQ. The length of the CDR3 is 12 residues. V lost 4 bases to trimming and J lost 6 bases, with 10 bases between them. CDR3 bases: TGCGCCAGCAGCCGTACAGGGAATGGCTACACCTTC. Protein product: CASSRTGNGYTF.

This clonotype has at least ten counts. The V gene is TRBV7-9, the J gene TRBJ2-7; 7 bases match TRBD1. The germline V gene has CDR1 SEHNR and CDR2 FQNEAQ (reference sequence). V was clipped by 1 base and J by 3 bases; unmatched bases: 3. The CDR3 has 14 residues. CDR3: CASSLEGTVYEQYF. Written as DNA, the CDR3 is TGTGCCAGCAGCTTAGAAGGGACAGTCTACGAGCAGTACTTC.

This clonotype was observed at least ten times. The chain uses TRBV5-6 and TRBJ1-3; D gene unclear. This CDR3 is 17 amino acids long. Germline V gene data show CDR1 as SGHDT and CDR2 as YYEEEE. V was cut by 4 bases and J by 0 bases, with 17 bases left in between. Here the CDR3 reads CASSGITAFLSGNTIYF. CDR3 coding DNA: TGTGCCAGCAGCGGAATTACAGCGTTCCTCTCTGGAAACACCATATATTTT.

Ten or more counts support this clonotype. V is TRBV25-1 and J is TRBJ2-3; 7 bases are a match to TRBD1. Trimming cost V 3 bases and J 4 bases; bases outside gene matches: 19. CDR1 is MGHDK, CDR2 SYGVNS, per germline. This CDR3 comprises 19 residues. The CDR3 region has the DNA TGTGCCAGCAGTGACCCAGCCAGACAGACAGGGAATTTCCCAGATACGCAGTATTTT. Translation: CASSDPARQTGNFPDTQYF.

The sample holds many counts of this clonotype. The chain carries TRBV24-1 and TRBJ2-1; a possible D gene is TRBD1 (5 bases). Germline-derived CDR1 and CDR2 are KGHDR and SFDVKD. The germline V and J ends were trimmed by 7 bases and 2 bases, with 8 bases remaining between them. The CDR3 consists of 13 residues. CDR3 DNA sequence: TGTGCCACCAGCACAGGCACCTACAATGAGCAGTTCTTC. Protein product: CATSTGTYNEQFF.

This clonotype was seen at least ten times. The chain has TRBV3-1 and TRBJ2-7; tentatively, D is TRBD1 (5 bases). V was pared by 2 bases and J by 2 bases, with 10 bases between. Germline V CDR1 and CDR2: LGHDT, YNNKEL (reference sequence). This CDR3 comprises 14 residues. The DNA of the CDR3 is TGTGCCAGCAGCCAAACAACAGGAACCTACGAGCAGTACTTC. As protein: CASSQTTGTYEQYF.

This clonotype showed up many times. The genes are TRBV20-1 and TRBJ2-7; D is perhaps TRBD2 (6 bases). The length of the CDR3 is 15 residues. The V gene lost 2 bases and the J gene lost 0 bases, with 14 bases spanning the gap. From germline, CDR1 is DFQATT and CDR2 SNEGSKA (reference sequence). The CDR3 DNA follows: TGCAGTGCTAGAAGGCGCGGGATGCCCTCCTACGAGCAGTACTTC. It translates to CSARRRGMPSYEQYF.

In this sample, this clonotype turned up many times. The J gene is TRBJ2-5, the V gene TRBV7-9; 14 bases are a match to TRBD2. Germline CDR1 and CDR2: SEHNR and FQNEAQ (reference sequence). With V trimmed by 2 bases and J by 4 bases, 3 bases remained unmatched. The CDR3 length is 16 residues. DNA for the CDR3: TGTGCCAGCAGCTTACCGACTAGCGGGAGGGGAGAGACCCAGTACTTC. It codes for CASSLPTSGRGETQYF.

This clonotype is categorized as medium-sized (0.01 to 0.1%). The chain recombines TRBV29-1 with TRBJ2-7; TRBD2 matches at 15 bases. Germline CDR1 SQVTM, CDR2 ANQGSEA. J was trimmed by 4 bases and V by 6 bases; bases with no gene match: 7. CDR3 size: 15 residues. The CDR3 DNA sequence: TGCAGCGTAAATGGACTAGCGGGAGGGATGTACGAGCAGTACTTC. Its protein product is CSVNGLAGGMYEQYF.

This clonotype was picked up many times. The rearrangement links TRBV5-8 to TRBJ1-6; 9 bases are shared with TRBD1. The CDR3 length is 15 residues. The germline CDR1 and CDR2 sequences are SGHTS and YDEGEE. V shed 0 bases and J 9 bases; nucleotides not matched to a gene: 4. The DNA of the CDR3 is TGTGCCAGCAGCTTGGGCGACAGGGGGTCTTCACCCCTCCACTTT. It codes for CASSLGDRGSSPLHF.

This sequence joins TRBV6-1 and TRBJ2-7; no definite D call. The length of the CDR3 is 13 residues. Germline values: CDR1 MNHNS, CDR2 SASEGT. V was trimmed by 3 bases and J by 4 bases, leaving 10 bases between them. Written as DNA, the CDR3 is TGTGCCAGCAGTGAGGGGAAGGGATACGAGCAGTACTTC. Translating gives CASSEGKGYEQYF.

This clonotype has ten or more counts. V is TRBV20-1 and J is TRBJ2-7; the D gene is possibly TRBD1 (6 bases). Trimming removed 4 bases from V and 1 base from J, with 17 bases in between. Germline CDR1 reads DFQATT; CDR2 reads SNEGSKA (reference sequence). The CDR3 contains 15 residues. For the CDR3, the DNA is TGCAGTGCTATCCGCCCTCTAGGGGGTTCCTACGAGCAGTACTTC. Its translation is CSAIRPLGGSYEQYF.

This clonotype was counted at least ten times. This chain connects TRBV28 to TRBJ2-7; D not certain. V was cut by 6 bases and J by 0 bases, with 3 bases left in between. The CDR3 length is 11 residues. The germline V gene has CDR1 MDHEN and CDR2 SYDVKM. This CDR3 is CASRDSYEQYF. The CDR3 DNA reads as TGTGCCAGCAGAGACTCCTACGAGCAGTACTTC.

This clonotype appeared many times. The chain links TRBV7-8 to TRBJ1-1; 10 positions match TRBD1. The CDR3 is made up of 14 amino acids. The V gene's germline CDR1 is SGHVS and CDR2 FQNEAQ. J was trimmed by 5 bases and V by 5 bases; bases with no gene match: 5. CDR3 in amino acids: CASSGTGVGTEAFF. The CDR3 DNA follows: TGTGCCAGCAGCGGGACAGGGGTCGGAACTGAAGCTTTCTTT.

This clonotype came up many times. The chain has TRBV7-2 and TRBJ1-6; D may be TRBD1 (5 bases). V lost 1 base and J lost 8, with 12 bases in between. There are 15 residues in the CDR3. Germline CDR1 is SGHTA and CDR2 is FQGNSA. CDR3 loop: CASSLVRGTDSPLHF. The CDR3 DNA sequence: TGTGCCAGCAGCTTAGTTAGAGGGACTGATTCACCCCTCCACTTT.

This clonotype was counted many times. The V and J genes are TRBV6-4 and TRBJ1-5, with TRBD1 as a possible D gene (5 bases). Germline assignment: CDR1 MRHNA and CDR2 SNTAGT. The CDR3 runs to 14 residues. The germline V and J ends were trimmed by 2 bases and 7 bases, with 12 bases remaining between them. CDR3: CASSDVGARQPQHF. Written as DNA, the CDR3 is TGTGCCAGCAGTGACGTCGGGGCTCGACAGCCCCAGCATTTT.

This clonotype was seen at least ten times. The chain links TRBV29-1 to TRBJ2-7; a possible D gene is TRBD2 (6 bases). V was shortened by 5 bases and J by 7 bases, with 21 bases between the two germline ends. Looked up from germline, CDR1 is SQVTM and CDR2 is ANQGSEA. CDR3 length: 14 residues. The chain's CDR3 is CSVLREDSMGEQYF. CDR3 sequence (DNA): TGCAGCGTTCTCAGGGAGGACTCCATGGGGGAGCAGTACTTC.

DNA for the CDR3: TGTGCCAGCAGCTTAGGGGCAGCGGGAGCGAGCACAGATACGCAGTATTTT. This gives the protein CASSLGAAGASTDTQYF. This chain connects TRBV11-2 to TRBJ2-3; 8 bases agree with TRBD2. The germline V gene has CDR1 SGHAT and CDR2 FQNNGV. V shed 1 base, J shed 0 bases, and the junction held 6 bases outside the gene matches. The CDR3 is 17 residues long.

At least ten counts were recorded for this clonotype. The chain links TRBV2 to TRBJ2-1; 10 bases are shared with TRBD2. Germline V lookup: CDR1 SNHLY, CDR2 FYNNEI. With V trimmed by 5 bases and J by 5 bases, 9 bases remained unmatched. This CDR3 comprises 16 residues. For the CDR3, the DNA is TGTGCCAGCAGTTACCTGATAGCGGGAGGCCACAATGAGCAGTTCTTC. As protein: CASSYLIAGGHNEQFF.

Ten or more counts support this clonotype. The chain has TRBV27 and TRBJ1-4; a possible D gene is TRBD1 (5 bases). V lost 5 bases and J lost 2, with 9 bases in between. There are 14 residues in the CDR3. CDR1 is MNHEY, CDR2 SMNVEV, per germline (reference sequence). Written as DNA, the CDR3 is TGTGCCAGCAGTGCCCAGGGTACTAATGAAAAACTGTTTTTT. It codes for CASSAQGTNEKLFF.

This clonotype was seen many times. This chain links TRBV9 with TRBJ2-7, with 15 bases aligning to TRBD2. CDR1 SGDLS and CDR2 YYNGEE come from the germline V gene. The V and J ends lost 4 bases and 7 bases, in that order; junction bases with no gene match: 9. The CDR3 totals 16 residues. CDR3: CASSLGLAGGPQEQYF. CDR3 sequence (DNA): TGTGCCAGCAGCCTAGGACTAGCGGGAGGGCCACAAGAGCAGTACTTC.

V and J are TRBV19 and TRBJ2-7; TRBD2 agrees at 8 bases. This CDR3 has 15 residues. Germline V gives CDR1 LNHDA, CDR2 SQIVND (reference sequence). The ends lost 4 bases at V and 0 bases at J; junction bases unmatched: 5. The CDR3 sequence is CASSNRGGLSYEQYF. In nucleotides, the CDR3 is TGTGCCAGTAGTAATCGGGGGGGCCTCTCCTACGAGCAGTACTTC.

At least ten counts were recorded for this clonotype. The CDR3 loop reads CASSQIGGTGWQFDGYTF. The CDR3, as DNA: TGTGCCAGCAGCCAAATTGGCGGGACAGGGTGGCAATTCGATGGCTACACCTTC. The chain recombines TRBV3-1 with TRBJ1-2; 9 bases match TRBD1. The V segment lost 2 bases and the J segment 6 bases; nucleotides outside the gene matches: 16. CDR3 size: 18 residues. Germline loops: CDR1 LGHDT, CDR2 YNNKEL (reference sequence). The entire variable domain, with the rest obtained from reference TRBV3-1 and TRBJ1-2, is as follows: DTAVSQTPKYLVTQMGNDKSIKCEQNLGHDTMYWYKQDSKKFLKIMFSYNNKELIINETVPNRFSPKSPDKAHLNLHINSLELGDSAVYFCASSQIGGTGWQFDGYTFGSGTRLTVV.

This clonotype was counted at least ten times. The V gene is TRBV11-2, the J gene TRBJ1-1; TRBD1 agrees at 10 bases. V was pared by 5 bases and J by 3 bases, with 6 bases of the junction left unmatched. This CDR3 is 15 amino acids long. Per the germline V gene, CDR1 is SGHAT and CDR2 is FQNNGV. In DNA, the CDR3 is TGTGCCAGCAGCCCACTGGACAGGGGGTACACTGAAGCTTTCTTT. It is translated as CASSPLDRGYTEAFF.

V usage is TRBV20-1 and J usage is TRBJ2-1, with 9 bases that match TRBD2. Losses at the gene ends were 4 bases for V and 4 bases for J; bases not matched to a gene: 11. This CDR3 comprises 16 residues. Germline V gives CDR1 DFQATT, CDR2 SNEGSKA (reference sequence). The CDR3 DNA reads TGCAGTGCTATCAACCCCCTCCTAGCGGGGTACAATGAGCAGTTCTTC. Protein sequence: CSAINPLLAGYNEQFF.

This clonotype was recorded many times. The chain carries TRBV28 and TRBJ1-1; the D is unclear. Germline CDR1 MDHEN, CDR2 SYDVKM. Between the trimmed V and J ends, which lost 2 bases and 1 base, there was a span of 5 bases. This CDR3 spans 13 amino acids. This CDR3 reads CASSLGRNTEAFF. The CDR3 region has the DNA TGTGCCAGCAGTTTAGGTAGGAACACTGAAGCTTTCTTT.

This clonotype was counted ten times or more. The chain combines TRBV20-1 with TRBJ2-3; TRBD1 agrees at 10 bases. This CDR3 is 17 amino acids long. V lost 5 bases to trimming and J lost 4 bases; unmatched junction nucleotides: 15. Germline V gene data show CDR1 as DFQATT and CDR2 as SNEGSKA (reference sequence). CDR3 in amino acids: CSASLNDRGHGADTQYF. In DNA form, the CDR3 reads TGCAGTGCTTCGCTGAATGACAGGGGGCATGGCGCAGATACGCAGTATTTT.

This clonotype is categorized as medium-sized. The chain employs TRBV20-1 and TRBJ2-7; D perhaps matches TRBD1 (6 bases). The CDR3 runs to 14 residues. The V gene lost 5 bases and the J gene lost 3 bases, with 17 bases spanning the gap. Germline CDR1 is DFQATT and CDR2 is SNEGSKA (reference sequence). For the CDR3, the DNA is TGCAGTGCTCCCATCGACAGGACCTACTACGAGCAGTACTTC. Its protein product is CSAPIDRTYYEQYF.

This clonotype was detected ten times or more. V gene TRBV6-4 combines with J gene TRBJ2-3, with 11 bases fitting TRBD2. The CDR3 is 14 residues long. After removal of 10 bases from V and 6 bases from J, the junction contained 9 bases not matched to a gene. Germline V gene data show CDR1 as MRHNA and CDR2 as SNTAGT. The CDR3 DNA reads TGTGCCACCCCCGGTCTAGCGGGAGGCGATACGCAGTATTTT. Protein product: CATPGLAGGDTQYF.

This clonotype has a count of ten or more. The chain combines TRBV12-3 or TRBV12-4 with TRBJ2-2; 9 nucleotides line up with TRBD1. CDR3 length equals 15 residues. V was pared by 3 bases and J by 4 bases, with 3 bases of the junction left unmatched. CDR3 residues: CASSFGTGITGELFF. The CDR3 DNA follows: TGTGCCAGCAGTTTTGGGACAGGGATCACCGGGGAGCTGTTTTTT.